What follows describes a single T cell receptor beta chain. What antigen it recognizes has not been identified. Base qualities are not recorded, but no much larger clone differs from it by a single base. Cut back by 6 bases and 5 bases, the V and J ends lie 19 bases apart. CDR1 MNHEY and CDR2 SVGAGI were looked up in the germline V gene. The CDR3 measures 15 amino acids from cysteine to phenylalanine. The CDR3 DNA has 45 bases and is translated from base 1. This sample is drawn from a study of blood T cell repertoires in COVID-19 (dated by TCRdb to about 2020). Background on the whole study: Samples from collaborators originated in the United States, Italy and Spain and spanned both the acute and convalescent phases of COVID-19. The prospective study material was composed of cDNA or gDNA derived from T cells, B-cell-depleted T cells, or PBMCs. Deeply sampled blood TCRbeta repertoires from subjects exposed to, actively infected with, or recovered from COVID-19 were included in the dataset. The repertoires were made available in a free public database intended to serve as a resource for research on the immune response to SARS-CoV-2. The samples were drawn from the first 160 participants of the ongoing ImmuneRACE study and from about 1,200 subjects provided by 6 global collaborators. Sample metadata almost always included a de-identified subject ID, COVID-19 status, age in years and sex. Where HLA class I and class II types were available, the types were taken from metadata supplied by the sample provider, not from assay-based typing. Study-wide conclusions, independent of this receptor: The amount of clinical and demographic metadata varied by source and participant and was provided uncurated.

The immunoSEQ Assay, a bias-controlled multiplex PCR, was used to amplify TCRbeta CDR3 regions from genomic DNA. Per the authors' processing: The number of nucleated cells in each sample was estimated by amplification of reference gene primers within the assay. To quantify the absolute abundance of each unique TCRbeta CDR3 rearrangement, sequence reads were collapsed and filtered. For each sample, productive Simpson clonality was calculated as the square root of Simpson's diversity index over productive rearrangements. Drawn from immuneACCESS, this table holds only the in-frame rearrangements with V and J called that TCRdb kept. Clones are partly lost; checked studies trace under half to an unresolved V gene and leave the rest unexplained. That table furnishes V, J and clone size, whereas the DNA furnished D and trimming. In all, the sample holds about 190,000 clones, and 88% of those were seen once. Around 1.2% of the sample goes to the ten largest clones.

The collaborating institutions used their own protocols to collect whole blood in K2EDTA tubes. Collaborator samples were shipped for TCRbeta analysis as frozen whole blood, isolated PBMCs, or DNA extracted from either sample type. This clonotype was obtained from a man aged 30-40 years with acute or convalescent COVID-19. This receptor chain uses TRBV6-5 and TRBJ1-1; TRBD1 is possibly the D segment (5 matching bases). The sequenced material came from peripheral blood. At the DNA level, the sequence is TGTGCCAGCAGCTCATTTGGGGGGAGGGAAACTGAAGCTTTCTTT. Its amino acids are CASSSFGGRETEAFF.